The 9 T cell receptor beta chains given below trace back to one sample, sequenced in a study of control samples from healthy donors and cancer patients. TCRdb keeps only in-frame clones here, not all; method: immunoSEQ multiplex PCR. The repertoire consists of 79,000 or so clones, with about 89% occurring once and the leading ten covering about 9.5%. Sequencing was done on a sample of PBMCs. The receptors stem from a woman aged 45-65 years with colorectal cancer.

A single count supports this clone. The rearrangement uses TRBV7-2 and TRBJ1-2; D uncertain. This CDR3 is 13 amino acids long. Germline CDR1 is SGHTA and CDR2 is FQGNSA. Trimming stripped 1 base from V and 8 bases from J, with 11 bases between. CDR3 in DNA: TGTGCCAGCAGCTTAGGGATATCAGGAGGCTACACCTTC. Translated: CASSLGISGGYTF.

This clone was detected only a few times. The chain uses TRBV14 and TRBJ1-2, with a tentative D call TRBD1 (6 bases). Deletions cut 4 bases from V and 4 bases from J, with 16 bases between. CDR1 is SGHDN, CDR2 FVKESK, per germline. This CDR3 has 15 residues. CDR3 amino acids: CASSRGATTRYGYTF. The CDR3 DNA sequence: TGTGCCAGCAGCCGGGGGGCCACTACACGCTATGGCTACACCTTC. Variable domain in full (rest from reference TRBV14 and TRBJ1-2): EAGVTQFPSHSVIEKGQTVTLRCDPISGHDNLYWYRRVMGKEIKFLLHFVKESKQDESGMPNNRFLAERTGGTYSTLKVQPAELEDSGVYFCASSRGATTRYGYTFGSGTRLTVV.

The CDR3 nucleotides read TGTGCCACCAGTGACGGGGGCACTGAAGCTTTCTTT. Residues: CATSDGGTEAFF. J is TRBJ1-1 and V is TRBV24-1, with a tentative D call TRBD1 (5 bases). CDR1 and CDR2 from the germline V gene are KGHDR and SFDVKD. Trimming pared 4 bases from V and 4 bases from J, leaving 6 bases between. This CDR3 is 12 amino acids long.

This chain connects TRBV7-8 to TRBJ1-1, with a tentative D call TRBD1 (6 bases). V shed 4 bases and J shed 0 bases, with 12 bases lying between them. There are 15 residues in the CDR3. Germline V lookup: CDR1 SGHVS, CDR2 FQNEAQ. CDR3 coding DNA: TGTGCCAGCAGCTACCGACAGGCCATGAACACTGAAGCTTTCTTT. Amino acid sequence: CASSYRQAMNTEAFF.

The V gene is TRBV13, the J gene TRBJ1-2; D not certain. V was trimmed by 6 bases and J by 8 bases, leaving 16 bases between them. CDR3 length equals 13 residues. Germline V lookup: CDR1 PRHDT, CDR2 FYEKMQ (reference sequence). The CDR3 sequence: CASRSGSGGGYTF. The CDR3 DNA reads as TGTGCCAGCAGGAGTGGGTCAGGAGGAGGCTACACCTTC.

The chain uses TRBV7-2 and TRBJ1-1; TRBD1 might be the D (5 bases). This CDR3 contains 14 residues. Germline loops: CDR1 SGHTA, CDR2 FQGNSA. The ends were cut back, 8 bases at V and 5 bases at J, with 18 bases in the middle. The CDR3 here is CASGHWGRGTEAFF. In nucleotides, the CDR3 is TGTGCCAGCGGCCATTGGGGACGGGGAACTGAAGCTTTCTTT.

The gene calls are TRBV19 and TRBJ1-2, with D hard to call. V dropped 4 bases and J dropped 10 bases, with 19 bases sitting between them. Germline CDR1 is LNHDA and CDR2 is SQIVND (reference sequence). The length of the CDR3 is 14 residues. The CDR3 sequence: CASSTGNMGWSYTF. The CDR3 nucleotides are TGTGCCAGTAGTACCGGGAACATGGGTTGGTCCTACACCTTC. The whole variable domain, filled in from reference TRBV19 and TRBJ1-2, reads DGGITQSPKYLFRKEGQNVTLSCEQNLNHDAMYWYRQDPGQGLRLIYYSQIVNDFQKGDIAEGYSVSREKKESFPLTVTSAQKNPTAFYLCASSTGNMGWSYTFGSGTRLTVV.

V is TRBV28 and J is TRBJ2-5; 7 bases are shared with TRBD1. J lost 2 bases, V lost 3 bases, and 6 bases had no gene match. Germline CDR1 MDHEN, CDR2 SYDVKM. The CDR3 has 15 residues. The CDR3 sequence: CASSLAGDRQETQYF. The CDR3 coding sequence is TGTGCCAGCAGTTTGGCCGGGGACAGACAAGAGACCCAGTACTTC. Full variable domain (missing parts from reference TRBV28 and TRBJ2-5): DVKVTQSSRYLVKRTGEKVFLECVQDMDHENMFWYRQDPGLGLRLIYFSYDVKMKEKGDIPEGYSVSREKKERFSLILESASTNQTSMYLCASSLAGDRQETQYFGPGTRLLVL.

The gene calls are TRBV19 and TRBJ1-1; a weak D match, TRBD1 (5 bases). This CDR3 contains 14 residues. Deletions cut 5 bases from V and 6 bases from J, with 16 bases between. Germline CDR1 LNHDA, CDR2 SQIVND (reference sequence). This CDR3 reads CASSSGPGGAEAFF. DNA of the CDR3: TGTGCCAGTAGTTCGGGACCTGGAGGGGCTGAAGCTTTCTTT. The full variable domain, its missing parts supplied by reference TRBV19 and TRBJ1-1, is DGGITQSPKYLFRKEGQNVTLSCEQNLNHDAMYWYRQDPGQGLRLIYYSQIVNDFQKGDIAEGYSVSREKKESFPLTVTSAQKNPTAFYLCASSSGPGGAEAFFGQGTRLTVV.